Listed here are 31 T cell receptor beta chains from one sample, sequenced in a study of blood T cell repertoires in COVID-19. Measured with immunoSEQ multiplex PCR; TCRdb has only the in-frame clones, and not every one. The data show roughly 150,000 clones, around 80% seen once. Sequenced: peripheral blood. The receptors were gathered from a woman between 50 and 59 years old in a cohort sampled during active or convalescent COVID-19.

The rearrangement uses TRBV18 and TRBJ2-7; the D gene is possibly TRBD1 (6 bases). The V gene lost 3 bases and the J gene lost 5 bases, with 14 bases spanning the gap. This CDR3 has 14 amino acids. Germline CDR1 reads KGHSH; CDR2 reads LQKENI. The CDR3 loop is CASSPRPGEDEQYF. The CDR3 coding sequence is TGTGCCAGCTCACCCAGGCCAGGGGAAGACGAGCAGTACTTC.

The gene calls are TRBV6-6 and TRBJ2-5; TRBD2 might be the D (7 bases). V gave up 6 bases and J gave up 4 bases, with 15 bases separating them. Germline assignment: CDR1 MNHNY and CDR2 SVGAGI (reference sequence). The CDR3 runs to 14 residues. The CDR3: CASSSLRGGETQYF. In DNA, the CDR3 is TGTGCCAGCAGCTCTCTGAGGGGGGGAGAGACCCAGTACTTC.

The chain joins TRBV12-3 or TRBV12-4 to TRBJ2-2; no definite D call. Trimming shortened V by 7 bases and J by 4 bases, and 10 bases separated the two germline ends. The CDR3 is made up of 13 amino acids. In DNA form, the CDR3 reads TGTGCCAGCACCCCCCAAGCCACCGGGGAGCTGTTTTTT. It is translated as CASTPQATGELFF.

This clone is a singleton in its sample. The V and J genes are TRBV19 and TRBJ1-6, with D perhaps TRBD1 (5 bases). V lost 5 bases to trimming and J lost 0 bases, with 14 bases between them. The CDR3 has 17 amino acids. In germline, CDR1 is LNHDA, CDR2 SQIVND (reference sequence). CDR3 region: CASSPTGGFSYNSPLHF. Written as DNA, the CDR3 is TGTGCCAGTAGTCCAACAGGTGGATTCTCCTATAATTCACCCCTCCACTTT.

CDR3 sequence: CASSDPRTGKYGYTF. CDR3 coding DNA: TGCGCCAGCAGCGATCCTCGGACAGGGAAATATGGCTACACCTTC. The rearrangement links TRBV5-1 to TRBJ1-2, with 8 nucleotides matching TRBD1. The CDR3 runs to 15 residues. Trimming at V came to 4 bases and at J to 5 bases, leaving 10 bases not matched to a gene. From germline, CDR1 is SGHRS and CDR2 YFSETQ.

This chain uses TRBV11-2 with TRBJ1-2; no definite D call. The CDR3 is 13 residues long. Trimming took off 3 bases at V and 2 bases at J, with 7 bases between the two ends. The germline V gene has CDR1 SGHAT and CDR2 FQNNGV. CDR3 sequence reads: CASSFSQNYGYTF. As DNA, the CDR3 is TGTGCCAGCAGCTTTTCACAGAACTATGGCTACACCTTC.

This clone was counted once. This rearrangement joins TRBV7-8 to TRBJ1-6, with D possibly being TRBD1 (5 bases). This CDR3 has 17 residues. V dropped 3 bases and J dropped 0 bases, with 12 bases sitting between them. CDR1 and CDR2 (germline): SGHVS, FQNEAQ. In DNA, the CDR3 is TGTGCCAGCAGCTTGGCCAGGGATAGCTCCTATAATTCACCCCTCCACTTT. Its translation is CASSLARDSSYNSPLHF. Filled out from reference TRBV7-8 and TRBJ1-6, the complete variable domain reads GAGVSQSPRYKVAKRGQDVALRCDPISGHVSLFWYQQALGQGPEFLTYFQNEAQLDKSGLPSDRFFAERPEGSVSTLKIQRTQQEDSAVYLCASSLARDSSYNSPLHFGNGTRLTVT.

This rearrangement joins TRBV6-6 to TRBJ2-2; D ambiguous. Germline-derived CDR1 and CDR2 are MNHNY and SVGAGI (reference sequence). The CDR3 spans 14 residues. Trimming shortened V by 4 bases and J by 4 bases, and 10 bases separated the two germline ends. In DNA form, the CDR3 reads TGTGCCAGCAGTTCGGCCGGAGCCACCGGGGAGCTGTTTTTT. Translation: CASSSAGATGELFF.

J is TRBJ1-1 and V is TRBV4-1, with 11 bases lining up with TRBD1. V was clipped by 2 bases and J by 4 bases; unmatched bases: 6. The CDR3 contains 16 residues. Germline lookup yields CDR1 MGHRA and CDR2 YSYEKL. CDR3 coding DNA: TGCGCCAGCAGCCAACGAGGGACAGGGGGTTTCACTGAAGCTTTCTTT. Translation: CASSQRGTGGFTEAFF.

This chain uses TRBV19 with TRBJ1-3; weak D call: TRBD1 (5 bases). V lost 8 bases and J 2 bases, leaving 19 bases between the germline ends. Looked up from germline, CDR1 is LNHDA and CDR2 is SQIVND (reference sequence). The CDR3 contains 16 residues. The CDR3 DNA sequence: TGTGCCAGTCGTGATCGGGGGAGGGGTGCTGGAAACACCATATATTTT. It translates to CASRDRGRGAGNTIYF.

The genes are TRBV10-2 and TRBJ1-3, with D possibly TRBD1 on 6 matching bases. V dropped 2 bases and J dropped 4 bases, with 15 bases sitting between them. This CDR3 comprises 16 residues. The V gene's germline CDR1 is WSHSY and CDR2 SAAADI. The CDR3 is CASSENRVSLGNTIYF. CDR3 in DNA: TGCGCCAGCAGTGAGAACAGGGTGTCTCTCGGAAACACCATATATTTT.

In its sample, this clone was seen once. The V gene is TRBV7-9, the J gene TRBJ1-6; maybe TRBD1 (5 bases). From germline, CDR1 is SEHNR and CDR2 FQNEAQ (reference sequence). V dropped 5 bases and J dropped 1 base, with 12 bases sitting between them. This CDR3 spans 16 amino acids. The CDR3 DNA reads TGTGCCAGCAGCCCCTCGGGGGGGTCCTATAATTCACCCCTCCACTTT. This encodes CASSPSGGSYNSPLHF.

This CDR3 reads CASSLGPGTYGYTF. Written as DNA, the CDR3 is TGTGCCAGCAGCTTAGGGCCGGGAACCTATGGCTACACCTTC. V and J are TRBV7-2 and TRBJ1-2; D gene unclear. The germline V gene encodes CDR1 SGHTA and CDR2 FQGNSA. Trimming cost V 1 base and J 4 bases, with 10 bases left between them. The CDR3 contains 14 residues. The full variable domain, completed using reference TRBV7-2 and TRBJ1-2, is GAGVSQSPSNKVTEKGKDVELRCDPISGHTALYWYRQSLGQGLEFLIYFQGNSAPDKSGLPSDRFSAERTGGSVSTLTIQRTQQEDSAVYLCASSLGPGTYGYTFGSGTRLTVV.

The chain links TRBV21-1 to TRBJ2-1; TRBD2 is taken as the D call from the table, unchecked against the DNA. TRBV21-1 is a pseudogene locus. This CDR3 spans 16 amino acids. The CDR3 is CASSRLRGGSYNEQFF. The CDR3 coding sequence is TGTGCCAGCAGCCGCTTACGGGGGGGCTCCTACAATGAGCAGTTCTTC.

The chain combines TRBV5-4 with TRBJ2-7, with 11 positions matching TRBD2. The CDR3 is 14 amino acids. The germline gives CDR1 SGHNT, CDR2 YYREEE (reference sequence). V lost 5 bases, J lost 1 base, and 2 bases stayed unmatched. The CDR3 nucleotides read TGTGCCAGCAGTAGCGGGGGGGCGTCCTACGAGCAGTACTTC. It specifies CASSSGGASYEQYF.

The CDR3 loop is CASSTLGQAATNEKLFF. CDR3 DNA sequence: TGTGCCAGCTCAACCCTAGGACAGGCGGCAACTAATGAAAAACTGTTTTTT. The chain recombines TRBV18 with TRBJ1-4, with 7 bases that match TRBD1. Germline V lookup: CDR1 KGHSH, CDR2 LQKENI. V lost 5 bases and J lost 0; bases outside the gene matches: 9. The CDR3 runs to 17 residues.

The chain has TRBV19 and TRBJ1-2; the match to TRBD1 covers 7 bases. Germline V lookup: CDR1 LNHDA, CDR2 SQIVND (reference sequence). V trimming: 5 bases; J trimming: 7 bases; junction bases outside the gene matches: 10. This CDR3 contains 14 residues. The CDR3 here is CASSVGTVFRGYTF. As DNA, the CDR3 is TGTGCCAGTAGTGTGGGGACAGTGTTTCGTGGCTACACCTTC.

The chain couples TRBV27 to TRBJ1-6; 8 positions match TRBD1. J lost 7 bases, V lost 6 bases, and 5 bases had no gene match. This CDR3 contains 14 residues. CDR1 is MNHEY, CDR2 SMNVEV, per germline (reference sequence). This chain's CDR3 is CASRDDRGNSPLHF. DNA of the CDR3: TGTGCCAGCAGGGATGACAGGGGAAATTCACCCCTCCACTTT.

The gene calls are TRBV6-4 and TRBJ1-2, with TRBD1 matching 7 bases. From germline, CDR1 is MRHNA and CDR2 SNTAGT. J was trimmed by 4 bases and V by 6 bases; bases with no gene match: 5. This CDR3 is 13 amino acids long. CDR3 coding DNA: TGTGCCAGCAGCGACAGGGACAGCTATGGCTACACCTTC. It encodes CASSDRDSYGYTF.

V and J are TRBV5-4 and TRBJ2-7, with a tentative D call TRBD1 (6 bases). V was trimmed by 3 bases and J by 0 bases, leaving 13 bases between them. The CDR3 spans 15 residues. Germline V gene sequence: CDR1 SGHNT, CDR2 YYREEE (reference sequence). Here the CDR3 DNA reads TGTGCCAGCAGCTCCGGACAGTTTCGCTCCTACGAGCAGTACTTC. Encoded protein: CASSSGQFRSYEQYF.

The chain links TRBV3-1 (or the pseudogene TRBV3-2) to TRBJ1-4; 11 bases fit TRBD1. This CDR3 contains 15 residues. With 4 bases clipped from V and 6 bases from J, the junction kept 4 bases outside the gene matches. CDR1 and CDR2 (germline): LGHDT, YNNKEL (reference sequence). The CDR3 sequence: CASSRRTGGDEKLFF. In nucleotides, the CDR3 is TGTGCCAGCAGCCGCCGGACAGGGGGCGATGAAAAACTGTTTTTT.

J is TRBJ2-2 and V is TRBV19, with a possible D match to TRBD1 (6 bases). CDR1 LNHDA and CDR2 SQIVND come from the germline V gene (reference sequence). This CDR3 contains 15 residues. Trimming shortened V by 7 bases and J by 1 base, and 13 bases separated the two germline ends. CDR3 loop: CASNTPGQNTGELFF. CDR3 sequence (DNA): TGTGCCAGTAACACTCCGGGACAGAACACCGGGGAGCTGTTTTTT.

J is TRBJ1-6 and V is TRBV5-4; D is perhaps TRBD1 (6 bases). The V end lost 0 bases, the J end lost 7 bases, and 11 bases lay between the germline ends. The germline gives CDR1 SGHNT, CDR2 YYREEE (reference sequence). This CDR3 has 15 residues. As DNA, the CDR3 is TGTGCCAGCAGCTTGGGGGGCGGGGGCAATTCACCCCTCCACTTT. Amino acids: CASSLGGGGNSPLHF.

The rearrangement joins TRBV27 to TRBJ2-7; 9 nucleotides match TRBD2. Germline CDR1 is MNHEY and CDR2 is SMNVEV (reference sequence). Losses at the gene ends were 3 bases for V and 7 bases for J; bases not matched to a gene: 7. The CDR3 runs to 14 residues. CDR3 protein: CASSFGGGAFEQYF. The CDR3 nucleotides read TGTGCCAGCAGTTTTGGCGGGGGGGCGTTTGAGCAGTACTTC.

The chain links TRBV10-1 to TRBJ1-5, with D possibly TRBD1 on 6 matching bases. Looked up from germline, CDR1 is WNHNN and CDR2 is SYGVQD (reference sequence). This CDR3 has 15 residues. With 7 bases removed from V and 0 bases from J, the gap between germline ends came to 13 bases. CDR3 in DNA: TGCGCCAGCACGTCGACAGGTAATAGCAATCAGCCCCAGCATTTT. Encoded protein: CASTSTGNSNQPQHF.

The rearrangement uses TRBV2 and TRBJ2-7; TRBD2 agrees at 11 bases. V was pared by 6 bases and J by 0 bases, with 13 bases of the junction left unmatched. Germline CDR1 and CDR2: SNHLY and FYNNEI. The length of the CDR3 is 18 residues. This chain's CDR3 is CASRALPSGGPSSYEQYF. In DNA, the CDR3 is TGTGCCAGCAGAGCCCTGCCTAGCGGGGGGCCTAGCTCCTACGAGCAGTACTTC. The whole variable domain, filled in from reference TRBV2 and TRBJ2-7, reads EPEVTQTPSHQVTQMGQEVILRCVPISNHLYFYWYRQILGQKVEFLVSFYNNEISEKSEIFDDQFSVERPDGSNFTLKIRSTKLEDSAMYFCASRALPSGGPSSYEQYFGPGTRLTVT.

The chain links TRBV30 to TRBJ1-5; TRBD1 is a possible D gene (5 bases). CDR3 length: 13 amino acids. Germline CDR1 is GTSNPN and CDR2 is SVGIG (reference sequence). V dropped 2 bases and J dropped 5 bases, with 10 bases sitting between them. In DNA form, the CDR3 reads TGTGCCTGGAGTATGGGACTTGATCAGCCCCAGCATTTT. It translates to CAWSMGLDQPQHF.

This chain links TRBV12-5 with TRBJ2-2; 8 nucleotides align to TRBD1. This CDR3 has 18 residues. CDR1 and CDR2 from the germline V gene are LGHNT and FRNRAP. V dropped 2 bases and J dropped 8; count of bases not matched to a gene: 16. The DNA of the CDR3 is TGTGCTAGTGGTTTGTGGTCAGGGACAGGTGTATCGTCTGGGGAGCTGTTTTTT. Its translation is CASGLWSGTGVSSGELFF.

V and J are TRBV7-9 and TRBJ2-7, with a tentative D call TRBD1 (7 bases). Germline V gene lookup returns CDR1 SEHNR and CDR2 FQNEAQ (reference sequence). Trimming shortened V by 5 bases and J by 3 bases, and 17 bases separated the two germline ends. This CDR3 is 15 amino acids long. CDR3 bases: TGTGCCAGCAGCCACACTAGCAGGGGGATCTACGAGCAGTACTTC. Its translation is CASSHTSRGIYEQYF.

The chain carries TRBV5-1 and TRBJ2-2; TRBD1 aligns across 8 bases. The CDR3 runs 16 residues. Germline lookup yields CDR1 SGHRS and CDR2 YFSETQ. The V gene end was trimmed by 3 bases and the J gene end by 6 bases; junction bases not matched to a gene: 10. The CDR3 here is CASSSNGQGRAGELFF. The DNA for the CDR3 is TGCGCCAGCAGCTCCAACGGACAGGGACGAGCCGGGGAGCTGTTTTTT.

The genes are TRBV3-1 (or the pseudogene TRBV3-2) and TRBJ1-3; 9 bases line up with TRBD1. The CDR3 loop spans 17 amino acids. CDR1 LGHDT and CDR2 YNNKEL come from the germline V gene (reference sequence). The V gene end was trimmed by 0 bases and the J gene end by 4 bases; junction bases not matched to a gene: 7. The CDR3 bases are TGTGCCAGCAGCCAAGAAAACAGGGGGCCCCTCGGAAACACCATATATTTT. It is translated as CASSQENRGPLGNTIYF.